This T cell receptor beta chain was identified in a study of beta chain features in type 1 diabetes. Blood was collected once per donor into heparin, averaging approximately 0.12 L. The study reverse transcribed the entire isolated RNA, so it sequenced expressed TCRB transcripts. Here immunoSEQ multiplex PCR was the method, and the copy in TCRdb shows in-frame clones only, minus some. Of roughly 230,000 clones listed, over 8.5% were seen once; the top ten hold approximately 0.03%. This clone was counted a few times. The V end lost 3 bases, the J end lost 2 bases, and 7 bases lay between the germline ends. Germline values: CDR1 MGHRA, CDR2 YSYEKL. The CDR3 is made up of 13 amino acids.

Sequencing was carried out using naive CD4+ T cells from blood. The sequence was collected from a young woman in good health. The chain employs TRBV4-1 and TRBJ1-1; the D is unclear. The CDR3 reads CASSQSGNTEAFF. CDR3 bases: TGCGCCAGCAGCCAGTCGGGAAACACTGAAGCTTTCTTT.